These 32 T cell receptor beta chains were all obtained from the same sample, sequenced in a study of spatial heterogeneity in lung cancer. Time point meaning: sample taken at primary tumor resection. Unsorted whole RNA samples from tumor, nontumor lung or frozen PBMC were sequenced. TCRdb reanalysed the 5' RACE reads using MiXCR and keeps one entry per CDR3 protein. The sample yields over 7,500 distinct CDR3 sequences, 6.5% to 9.5% seen once. Specimen: PBMCs, collected at surgery. These receptors all come from a male donor with early-stage non-small cell lung cancer.

This clonotype was counted ten times or more. This beta chain was picked up by a library intended for alpha chains and is off target, so its count carries little meaning. V is TRBV24-1 and J is TRBJ1-6; perhaps TRBD1 as D (6 bases). V gave up 6 bases and J gave up 10 bases, with 12 bases separating them. CDR1 and CDR2 (germline): KGHDR, SFDVKD. The CDR3 has 13 amino acids. The CDR3 DNA reads TGTGCCACCAGTCACAGGGACGGCTCACCCCTCCACTTT. Its translation is CATSHRDGSPLHF.

This clonotype occurred a few times. This beta chain is an off-target read within a library intended for alpha chains, so its frequency means little. The chain recombines TRBV11-2 with TRBJ2-3; weak D call: TRBD2 (6 bases). This CDR3 has 13 residues. The V and J ends lost 4 bases and 5 bases respectively, with 10 bases between them. CDR1 is SGHAT and CDR2 is FQNNGV in the germline V gene. CDR3 sequence reads: CASSSGLRDTQYF. The CDR3 DNA reads as TGTGCCAGCAGCTCGGGACTCAGAGATACGCAGTATTTT.

This clonotype was counted only a few times. The size of this beta chain means little, since it is a stray read in a library made for alpha chains. The chain combines TRBV19 with TRBJ2-1; no clear D gene. CDR3 length equals 15 residues. Germline V gene lookup returns CDR1 LNHDA and CDR2 SQIVND (reference sequence). Trimming removed 3 bases at V and 10 bases at J, with 19 bases between. The CDR3 sequence is CASSMSGNPNREQFF. The CDR3, as DNA: TGTGCCAGTAGTATGTCTGGCAATCCTAACAGAGAGCAGTTCTTC.

As to this clonotype: This beta chain is an unintended read in a library built for alpha chains; its size means little. The chain uses TRBV27 and TRBJ2-7; D tentatively reads TRBD1 or TRBD2 (5 bases each). Germline V CDR1 and CDR2: MNHEY, SMNVEV (reference sequence). CDR3 size: 15 residues. V lost 0 bases and J lost 0, with 9 bases in between. The CDR3 nucleotides are TGTGCCAGCAGTTTATCGACGGGGACCTCCTACGAGCAGTACTTC. Translated: CASSLSTGTSYEQYF.

The table lists this clonotype with many counts. This beta chain appears as a stray read in a library generated for alpha chains; its size is not informative. The gene calls are TRBV27 and TRBJ2-1, with 8 bases that match TRBD1. J lost 1 base, V lost 1 base, and 9 bases had no gene match. There are 18 residues in the CDR3. CDR1 and CDR2 (germline): MNHEY, SMNVEV (reference sequence). The CDR3 nucleotides read TGTGCCAGCAGTTTATGGTCAGGGGGCACGGGGTCCTACAATGAGCAGTTCTTC. Translating gives CASSLWSGGTGSYNEQFF.

This clonotype has a count of ten or more. This beta chain turned up in a library designed for alpha chains; as an off-target read, its abundance says little. The V gene is TRBV2, the J gene TRBJ2-1; 8 bases fit TRBD2. Germline values: CDR1 SNHLY, CDR2 FYNNEI. J lost 6 bases, V lost 10 bases, and 8 bases had no gene match. This CDR3 comprises 13 residues. CDR3 protein: CANQGLARNEQFF. The DNA of the CDR3 is TGTGCCAACCAAGGACTAGCCCGCAATGAGCAGTTCTTC.

Notes on this clonotype: Because this beta chain is a stray read in a library intended to capture alpha chains, its abundance should not be given much weight. The gene calls are TRBV5-1 and TRBJ2-2, with TRBD1 identical over 7 bases. Germline V gene sequence: CDR1 SGHRS, CDR2 YFSETQ. This CDR3 region has 14 residues. V dropped 4 bases and J dropped 7; count of bases not matched to a gene: 7. CDR3 coding DNA: TGCGCCAGCAGCAGGGACAGTTCGGGCGGGGAGCTGTTTTTT. It yields the protein CASSRDSSGGELFF.

This clonotype is medium-sized. With the library built for alpha chains, this beta chain is off target and its frequency is not meaningful. CDR3 sequence reads: CASSTRTDYEQYF. DNA of the CDR3: TGTGCCAGCAGTACTAGGACTGACTACGAGCAGTACTTC. The V and J genes are TRBV6-5 and TRBJ2-7, with TRBD2 as a possible D gene (5 bases). The CDR3 contains 13 residues. Germline V CDR1 and CDR2: MNHEY, SVGAGI. Trimming removed 5 bases from V and 3 bases from J, with 11 bases in between.

This clonotype is medium-sized. The library was prepared for alpha chains; this beta chain is a stray read, so its frequency means little. The chain uses TRBV20-1 and TRBJ1-5; unclear D gene. The V gene lost 3 bases and the J gene lost 8 bases, with 23 bases spanning the gap. CDR1 DFQATT and CDR2 SNEGSKA come from the germline V gene (reference sequence). The CDR3 covers 16 residues. CDR3 bases: TGCAGTGCTAGCCCCCCCTTCGATCCGGGCAAGGAGCCCCAGCATTTT. Translation: CSASPPFDPGKEPQHF.

Details on this clonotype: This beta chain represents an off-target read in a library built for alpha chains; its size is of limited meaning. This chain uses TRBV7-6 with TRBJ2-7; tentatively, D is TRBD2 (6 bases). V was pared by 6 bases and J by 1 base, with 19 bases between. CDR1 is SGHVS and CDR2 is FNYEAQ in the germline V gene. The CDR3 contains 16 residues. This CDR3 is CASRRAPGGGSYEQYF. DNA for the CDR3: TGTGCCAGCAGGAGGGCTCCCGGGGGAGGTTCCTACGAGCAGTACTTC.

This clonotype was observed at least ten times. The size of this beta chain means little, since it is a stray read in a library made for alpha chains. The chain combines TRBV6-2 or TRBV6-3 with TRBJ2-1; TRBD1 matches 8 bases. This CDR3 region has 16 residues. The V segment lost 4 bases and the J segment 4 bases; nucleotides outside the gene matches: 9. The germline gives CDR1 MNHEY, CDR2 SVGEGT. The CDR3 region has the DNA TGTGCCAGCAGTTCCTTAACGGACAGGGTTTACAATGAGCAGTTCTTC. Its protein is CASSSLTDRVYNEQFF.

This clonotype occurred many times. Within a library made for alpha chains, this beta chain is off target, and its count is uninformative. The chain links TRBV20-1 to TRBJ2-3, with 7 bases that match TRBD1. The J segment lost 1 base and the V segment lost 8 bases, leaving 6 bases of the junction unmatched. This CDR3 comprises 13 residues. Looked up from germline, CDR1 is DFQATT and CDR2 is SNEGSKA (reference sequence). For the CDR3, the DNA is TGCAGTTCAAGAACAGGGGGCACAGATACGCAGTATTTT. Its protein product is CSSRTGGTDTQYF.

This clonotype was picked up many times. With the library built for alpha chains, this beta chain is off target and its frequency is not meaningful. V gene TRBV6-5 combines with J gene TRBJ1-3; D is undetermined. The germline V and J ends were trimmed by 6 bases and 0 bases, with 12 bases remaining between them. This CDR3 comprises 15 residues. Germline V gene lookup returns CDR1 MNHEY and CDR2 SVGAGI. This CDR3 is CASSPFSNSGNTIYF. CDR3 in DNA: TGTGCCAGCAGCCCGTTCTCGAACTCTGGAAACACCATATATTTT.

This clonotype was counted many times. This beta chain is a stray sequence in a library constructed for alpha chains; its clone size is not meaningful. This chain uses TRBV5-1 with TRBJ1-4; possible D gene TRBD1, 6 bases. V was shortened by 2 bases and J by 6 bases, with 14 bases between the two germline ends. The CDR3 is 15 amino acids. Germline V lookup: CDR1 SGHRS, CDR2 YFSETQ. The CDR3 here is CASSFQTGSHEKLFF. The CDR3 DNA reads as TGCGCCAGCAGCTTCCAAACAGGGTCCCATGAAAAACTGTTTTTT.

This clonotype was counted many times. As an off-target read in a library built for alpha chains, this beta chain has a frequency of little significance. This chain links TRBV20-1 with TRBJ2-7; 10 positions match TRBD2. The trim removed 4 bases at V and 1 base at J, leaving 1 base unmatched. CDR1 DFQATT and CDR2 SNEGSKA come from the germline V gene (reference sequence). The CDR3 has 13 amino acids. The CDR3 region is CSATAGGSYEQYF. The CDR3 coding sequence is TGCAGTGCTACAGCGGGGGGGTCCTACGAGCAGTACTTC.

Many counts were recorded for this clonotype. This beta chain appears as a stray read in a library generated for alpha chains; its size is not informative. V and J are TRBV11-3 and TRBJ1-1; 9 nucleotides align to TRBD1. V lost 4 bases, J lost 1 base, and 4 bases stayed unmatched. The V gene's germline CDR1 is SGHNT and CDR2 YENEEA. The CDR3 extends over 15 amino acids. Written as DNA, the CDR3 is TGTGCCAGCAGCTCCCGGACAGGGGCGAACACTGAAGCTTTCTTT. Translating it yields CASSSRTGANTEAFF.

This clonotype appeared many times. A library prepared for alpha chains yielded this beta chain as an off-target read; its size is of little meaning. The chain couples TRBV6-5 to TRBJ1-4, with D perhaps matching TRBD1 (5 bases). This CDR3 has 16 residues. In germline, CDR1 is MNHEY, CDR2 SVGAGI. The V end lost 6 bases, the J end lost 4 bases, and 18 bases lay between the germline ends. This CDR3 is CASSFSPSGVNEKLFF. The CDR3 bases are TGTGCCAGCAGCTTTTCCCCGTCGGGGGTTAATGAAAAACTGTTTTTT.

At least ten counts were recorded for this clonotype. This beta chain turned up in a library designed for alpha chains; as an off-target read, its abundance says little. J is TRBJ2-2 and V is TRBV12-3 or TRBV12-4; the match to TRBD1 covers 10 bases. The CDR3 extends over 14 amino acids. The V and J ends lost 9 bases and 6 bases, in that order; junction bases with no gene match: 7. In DNA, the CDR3 is TGTGCCAGTAGACAGGGGGCGCGTCCCGGGGAGCTGTTTTTT. It specifies CASRQGARPGELFF.

This clonotype was observed many times. This beta chain is an off-target read within a library intended for alpha chains, so its frequency means little. The CDR3 reads CSAPSGGQTQYF. Written as DNA, the CDR3 is TGCAGTGCTCCTAGCGGGGGACAGACGCAGTATTTT. This rearrangement joins TRBV20-1 to TRBJ2-3; 10 nucleotides agree with TRBD2. The CDR3 loop spans 12 amino acids. Looked up from germline, CDR1 is DFQATT and CDR2 is SNEGSKA (reference sequence). The V gene end was trimmed by 5 bases and the J gene end by 9 bases; junction bases not matched to a gene: 5.

Points on this clonotype: This beta chain appears as a stray read in a library generated for alpha chains; its size is not informative. The chain joins TRBV3-1 to TRBJ2-2; 7 bases are shared with TRBD2. This CDR3 contains 15 residues. Germline trimming cut 4 bases from V and 3 bases from J; bases unmatched to any gene: 5. CDR1 and CDR2 from the germline V gene are LGHDT and YNNKEL (reference sequence). CDR3 sequence: CASSLAGSYTGELFF. The CDR3 bases are TGTGCCAGCAGCCTAGCGGGCAGCTACACCGGGGAGCTGTTTTTT.

This clonotype was seen many times. Because this beta chain is a stray read in a library intended to capture alpha chains, its abundance should not be given much weight. V and J are TRBV21-1 and TRBJ1-2. TRBV21-1 is reported as a pseudogene. The CDR3 covers 17 residues. The CDR3 coding sequence is TGTGCCAGCAGCGCCTCCTCGGGGGGACGGAGGGGCTATGGCTACACCTTC. Its translation: CASSASSGGRRGYGYTF.

This clonotype was detected once. Because the library targeted alpha chains, this beta chain is an off-target read whose size means little. The chain carries TRBV3-1 and TRBJ2-2, with D tentatively TRBD1 (6 bases). This CDR3 has 16 residues. V lost 4 bases, J lost 5 bases, and 17 bases lay in between. CDR1 is LGHDT, CDR2 YNNKEL, per germline (reference sequence). The CDR3 DNA reads TGTGCCAGCAGCCCGGGGATACAGGGAGCGACCGGGGAGCTGTTTTTT. It specifies CASSPGIQGATGELFF.

This clonotype appeared many times. This beta chain lies outside the target of a library built for alpha chains; its clone size means little. The genes are TRBV11-2 and TRBJ1-5; 7 nucleotides agree with TRBD1. J lost 4 bases, V lost 5 bases, and 5 bases had no gene match. This CDR3 has 14 amino acids. Germline loops: CDR1 SGHAT, CDR2 FQNNGV. The DNA for the CDR3 is TGTGCCAGCAGCATGGGACAGATAAATCAGCCCCAGCATTTT. Translated: CASSMGQINQPQHF.

This clonotype appeared many times. The library was designed around alpha chains, so this beta chain is a stray read whose abundance carries little weight. J is TRBJ2-2 and V is TRBV7-3; a weak D match, TRBD2 (5 bases). Trimming left V 2 bases short and J 4 bases short, with 11 bases between. The CDR3 is made up of 15 amino acids. Germline V gene data show CDR1 as SGHTA and CDR2 as FQGTGA. CDR3 protein: CASSLHYEGTGELFF. The CDR3 DNA reads as TGTGCCAGCAGCTTACATTACGAGGGCACCGGGGAGCTGTTTTTT.

On this clonotype itself: The library was built for alpha chains, so this beta chain is an off-target read and its size means little. This chain uses TRBV12-3 or TRBV12-4 with TRBJ2-4, with D possibly being TRBD1 (6 bases). CDR3 length: 15 amino acids. Trimming removed 6 bases from V and 3 bases from J, with 15 bases in between. The CDR3 DNA is TGTGCCAGCAGAGCGTCAGGGGTGGTCAAAAACATTCAGTACTTC. It encodes CASRASGVVKNIQYF.

This clonotype was observed at least ten times. With the library built for alpha chains, this beta chain is off target and its frequency is not meaningful. The rearrangement links TRBV12-3 or TRBV12-4 to TRBJ1-1, with D possibly TRBD1 on 5 matching bases. The CDR3 loop spans 13 amino acids. The V end lost 7 bases, the J end lost 6 bases, and 15 bases lay between the germline ends. The CDR3 nucleotides are TGTGCCAGCACCACTTCCCCGGGACCTGAAGCTTTCTTT. Its protein is CASTTSPGPEAFF.

This clonotype is labeled medium-sized. This beta chain lies outside the target of a library built for alpha chains; its clone size means little. This rearrangement joins TRBV29-1 to TRBJ2-5; no clear D. The V gene's germline CDR1 is SQVTM and CDR2 ANQGSEA. V dropped 4 bases and J dropped 2 bases, with 8 bases sitting between them. CDR3 size: 12 residues. The CDR3 reads CSVAASQETQYF. The CDR3 DNA reads TGCAGCGTTGCAGCGAGTCAAGAGACCCAGTACTTC.

This clonotype was seen at least ten times. Being off target in a library aimed at alpha chains, this beta chain has a size of little meaning. The chain carries TRBV6-2 or TRBV6-3 and TRBJ2-7, with TRBD2 as a possible D gene (6 bases). Germline CDR1 and CDR2: MNHEY and SVGEGT. V was pared by 8 bases and J by 0 bases, with 11 bases between. The CDR3 runs to 13 residues. CDR3 sequence (DNA): TGTGCCAGCGGGGGACTGCCCTCCTACGAGCAGTACTTC. It codes for CASGGLPSYEQYF.

This clonotype showed up many times. The size of this beta chain means little, since it is a stray read in a library made for alpha chains. This chain uses TRBV28 with TRBJ2-3; 9 positions match TRBD2. CDR3 length: 14 amino acids. From germline, CDR1 is MDHEN and CDR2 SYDVKM. The V and J ends lost 5 bases and 5 bases, in that order; junction bases with no gene match: 5. The CDR3 spells CASSVAGAKDTQYF. CDR3 DNA: TGTGCCAGCAGTGTAGCGGGAGCAAAAGATACGCAGTATTTT.

Many counts were recorded for this clonotype. Being off target in a library aimed at alpha chains, this beta chain has a size of little meaning. V and J are TRBV19 and TRBJ2-7; possible D gene TRBD2, 5 bases. CDR3 length: 10 amino acids. The germline V gene has CDR1 LNHDA and CDR2 SQIVND (reference sequence). The DNA of the CDR3 is TGTGCGGTCGGAGGTTCCGAGCAGTACTTC. Translation gives CAVGGSEQYF.

Comment on this clonotype: This beta chain came through as a stray read in a library set up for alpha chains, and its size says little. This chain joins TRBV6-6 and TRBJ2-5; D is ambiguous. Trimming took 5 bases from V and 5 from J, leaving 9 bases between them. CDR3 length: 12 residues. The germline gives CDR1 MNHNY, CDR2 SVGAGI (reference sequence). The CDR3 DNA follows: TGTGCCAGCAGTCCAGCAGACGAGACCCAGTACTTC. Amino acid sequence: CASSPADETQYF.

This clonotype has a count of ten or more. The library was built for alpha chains, so this beta chain is an off-target read and its size means little. The gene calls are TRBV28 and TRBJ2-5; D call uncertain. Trimming shortened V by 4 bases and J by 4 bases, and 16 bases separated the two germline ends. CDR1 is MDHEN, CDR2 SYDVKM, per germline. The CDR3 sequence is 15 residues long. The CDR3 nucleotides read TGTGCCAGCAGTTCTCCCGCAGTCATGGGAGAGACCCAGTACTTC. Translated, it gives CASSSPAVMGETQYF.